This TCR beta chain originates from a study of CD4 T cells in relation to SARS-CoV-2 and coronaviruses. Across the whole study: After 10 days of antigen culture, PBMC TCR beta CDR3s were sequenced. Controls used an HIV-1 Nef peptide pool or no peptide. Study-wide results and limits: The cross-reactivity analysis covered only spike protein, not other viral proteins.

CDR3 size: 13 residues. V lost 4 bases and J lost 4, with 10 bases in between. Germline-derived CDR1 and CDR2 are MNHEY and SVGAGI. Before the COVID-19 pandemic, during about 2010-2018, CD4+ T cells were taken from unexposed donors. After about 11 days of culture, CD4+ T cells were isolated. Testing used SARS-CoV-2 S/N and four cold-coronavirus spikes on unexposed-donor CD4+ T cells, cells permitting. Of note for this clone: Its cognate antigen is unknown.

TCRdb keeps only in-frame clones here, not all; method: immunoSEQ multiplex PCR. The sample lists 20,000 to 25,000 clones, 66% occurring once. Sequenced sample: CD4+ T cells from PBMCs, cultured in vitro. The genes are TRBV6-5 and TRBJ2-5; D may be TRBD2 (5 bases). This clonotype was obtained from a human donor in good health. CDR3 in amino acids: CASSWRVRETQYF. CDR3 coding DNA: TGTGCCAGCAGTTGGCGGGTTCGAGAGACCCAGTACTTC.